This section outlines one T cell receptor (beta chain) sequence together with its context. Generated by immunoSEQ multiplex PCR, the TCRdb table keeps only in-frame clones and is missing some. This sample has some 40,000 clones, with 70% to 85% found just once. This sample was taken from a study of STAT5B mutations in CD4+ large granular lymphocyte leukemia. Control samples were healthy donors' buffy coats. CDR1 is LNHDA, CDR2 SQIVND, per germline (reference sequence). This CDR3 region has 14 residues. Trimming shortened V by 9 bases and J by 0 bases, and 11 bases separated the two germline ends. This clonotype was obtained from a human donor in good health. Sequencing was carried out using CD4+ T cells from blood buffy coats. This rearrangement joins TRBV19 to TRBJ1-4; D remains unclear. CDR3 residues: CASKETATNEKLFF. For the CDR3, the DNA is TGTGCCAGCAAGGAGACTGCAACTAATGAAAAACTGTTTTTT.